The text below deals with one T cell receptor beta chain. One end of the junction does not line up with germline, which may come from a read error. This specimen belongs to a study of blood T cells in healthy people across ages. Germline V gene lookup returns CDR1 LGHNA and CDR2 YSLEER. This CDR3 has 17 amino acids. Sample-barcoded 5' priming and a J-beta primer mix drove a second PCR of about 6 to 12 cycles. TCRdb analysed the 5' RACE reads with MiXCR anew, one entry per CDR3 protein. The sample lists about 800,000 distinct CDR3 sequences, approximately 25% occurring once. Each donor was a healthy Caucasian individual from Russia, aged roughly 6 to 100. These same records also appear under a second study, on T cells of mothers and their children. That paper notes: Thymic selection shapes TCR recombination output in related pairs, and it does so similarly in unrelated pairs. Mothers and children who were related shared slightly more overlap than unrelated pairs, but not significantly more.

This TCR derives from a boy younger than 18 in good health. The V gene is TRBV4-3, the J gene TRBJ2-1; 8 bases align to TRBD2. The sample consisted of blood. In DNA form, the CDR3 reads TGCACCAGCAGCCAAACGTACGAGCGGGAGCTTCAGGATGAGCAGTTCTTC. Amino acid sequence: CTSSQTYERELQDEQFF.